This T cell receptor (beta chain) was sequenced in a study of cytomegalovirus exposure and HLA in healthy donors. Study details: Earlier results showed 90 million to 130 million unique TCR beta sequences derived from approximately 170 million T cells. Findings and limits, study-wide: A cluster of highly shared sequence variants was likely a sequencing artifact. Reportedly, a later analysis found an Asian-associated ancestry cluster had fewer N-insertions than the roughly 630-donor mean. While the bulk of TCR sequences proved rare, some public TCRs turned up in many donors.

As to this clone: Its target is not known.

The PCR was carried out with 60 Vbeta primers and 13 Jbeta primers. Measured with immunoSEQ multiplex PCR; TCRdb has only the in-frame clones, and not every one. The table includes about 140,000 clones, 70% to 85% detected once. The sample comprised PBMCs. The source is a woman in her sixties in good health and CMV-seropositive.

The CDR3 DNA follows: TGTGCCACCAGCAGAGGGCTCTTTGACACATCTAACTATGGCTACACCTTC. It codes for CATSRGLFDTSNYGYTF. The V call is TRBV15, the J call TRBJ1-2; no clear D gene. Trimming left V 1 base short and J 0 bases short, with 15 bases between. CDR3 length equals 17 residues. Germline CDR1 is LNHNV and CDR2 is YYDKDF (reference sequence).